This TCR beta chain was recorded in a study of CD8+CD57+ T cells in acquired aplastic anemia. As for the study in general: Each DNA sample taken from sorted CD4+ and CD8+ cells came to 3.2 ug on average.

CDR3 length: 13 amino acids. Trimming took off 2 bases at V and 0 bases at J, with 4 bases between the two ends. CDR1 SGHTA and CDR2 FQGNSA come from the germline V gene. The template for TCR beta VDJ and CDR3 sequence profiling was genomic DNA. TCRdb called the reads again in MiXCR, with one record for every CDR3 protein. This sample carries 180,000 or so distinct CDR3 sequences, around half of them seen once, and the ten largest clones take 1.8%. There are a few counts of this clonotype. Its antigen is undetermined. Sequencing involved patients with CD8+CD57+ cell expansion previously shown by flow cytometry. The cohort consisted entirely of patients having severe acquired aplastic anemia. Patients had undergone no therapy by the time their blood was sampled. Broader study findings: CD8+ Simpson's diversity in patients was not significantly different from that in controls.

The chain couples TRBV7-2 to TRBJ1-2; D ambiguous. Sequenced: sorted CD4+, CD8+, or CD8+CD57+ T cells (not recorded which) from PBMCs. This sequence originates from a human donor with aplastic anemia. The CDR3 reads CASSLKTNYGYTF. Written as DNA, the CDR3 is TGTGCCAGCAGCTTAAAAACTAACTATGGCTACACCTTC.